This T cell receptor (beta chain) was identified in a study of cytomegalovirus exposure and HLA in healthy donors. PCR primers comprised 60 Vbeta and 13 Jbeta primers. Sequencing used immunoSEQ multiplex PCR; TCRdb keeps in-frame clones, though not all of them. The sample has around 130,000 clones, roughly 82% seen once. Of note for this clone: The antigen remains undetermined.

Study results and limitations: Most subjects had HLA-A and HLA-B alleles reportedly predicted accurately by TCR beta sequences. DRB1 had the most TCR associations and HLA-C the fewest, a later analysis found, with rates varying by HLA locus. TCR sequences were mostly rare, though some public TCRs occurred in many donors.

With 5 bases removed from V and 0 bases from J, the gap between germline ends came to 10 bases. The length of the CDR3 is 14 residues. Per the germline V gene, CDR1 is LNHDA and CDR2 is SQIVND (reference sequence). The TCR originated in a man between 18 and 29 years old in good health and CMV-seropositive. The rearrangement joins TRBV19 to TRBJ1-2; D gene uncertain. Specimen: PBMCs. CDR3 in amino acids: CASSVPLPNYGYTF. As DNA, the CDR3 is TGTGCCAGTAGTGTTCCCCTCCCTAACTATGGCTACACCTTC.